One sample yielded the 9 T cell receptor beta chains listed below, sequenced in a study of Tregs in tolerant kidney transplant recipients. Assay used: immunoSEQ multiplex PCR; TCRdb lists only in-frame clones, some missing. Here the sample spans around 77,000 clones, around 98% being singletons. The sequencing used CD4+ T cells from blood, collected before the transplant. Receptor source: a human donor who received a combined kidney and bone marrow transplant.

The CDR3 nucleotides read TGCGCCAGCAGCCCGGCAGGGGGGAACACTGAAGCTTTCTTT. Amino acids: CASSPAGGNTEAFF. The V gene is TRBV5-1, the J gene TRBJ1-1, with 7 nucleotides matching TRBD1. V was pared by 4 bases and J by 1 base, with 4 bases of the junction left unmatched. The CDR3 consists of 14 residues. CDR1 and CDR2 from the germline V gene are SGHRS and YFSETQ.

The chain carries TRBV4-1 and TRBJ2-7; TRBD1 matches 9 bases. The V gene end was trimmed by 1 base and the J gene end by 2 bases; junction bases not matched to a gene: 6. CDR1 is MGHRA and CDR2 is YSYEKL in the germline V gene. This CDR3 has 16 amino acids. The CDR3 nucleotides read TGCGCCAGCAGCCAAGCCCGGACAGGGGCTACCTACGAGCAGTACTTC. Protein sequence: CASSQARTGATYEQYF.

This rearrangement joins TRBV7-8 to TRBJ2-3; TRBD2 is a possible D gene (5 bases). The CDR3 sequence is 13 residues long. V lost 7 bases, J lost 1 base, and 9 bases lay in between. In germline, CDR1 is SGHVS, CDR2 FQNEAQ. The CDR3 bases are TGTGCCAGCACCCTTAGCGGCACAGATACGCAGTATTTT. Its protein product is CASTLSGTDTQYF.

Only one count was recorded for this clone. This rearrangement joins TRBV4-3 to TRBJ2-3; 8 positions agree with TRBD1. This CDR3 is built from 16 residues. Germline trimming cut 1 base from V and 6 bases from J; bases unmatched to any gene: 9. Germline CDR1 reads LGHNA; CDR2 reads YSLEER. CDR3 region: CASSQGTGLFLDTQYF. Written as DNA, the CDR3 is TGCGCCAGCAGCCAAGGGACAGGGCTTTTTTTGGATACGCAGTATTTT.

This chain connects TRBV6-1 to TRBJ2-7; 7 positions match TRBD1. The CDR3 loop spans 15 amino acids. The V gene's germline CDR1 is MNHNS and CDR2 SASEGT. With 2 bases clipped from V and 0 bases from J, the junction kept 4 bases outside the gene matches. The chain's CDR3 is CASSERTGVSYEQYF. The CDR3 nucleotides read TGTGCCAGCAGTGAACGCACAGGGGTCTCCTACGAGCAGTACTTC.

This chain joins TRBV19 and TRBJ2-1; TRBD2 aligns across 9 bases. Germline V gene data show CDR1 as LNHDA and CDR2 as SQIVND (reference sequence). The CDR3 length is 14 residues. The junction had 5 bases not matched to a gene; V was cut back by 7 bases and J by 4 bases. The CDR3 nucleotides read TGTGCCAGTAAGGGACTAGCCGCGTACAATGAGCAGTTCTTC. This codes for CASKGLAAYNEQFF. The variable domain in full, completed from reference TRBV19 and TRBJ2-1, reads DGGITQSPKYLFRKEGQNVTLSCEQNLNHDAMYWYRQDPGQGLRLIYYSQIVNDFQKGDIAEGYSVSREKKESFPLTVTSAQKNPTAFYLCASKGLAAYNEQFFGPGTRLTVL.

V and J are TRBV19 and TRBJ2-2; 10 bases line up with TRBD1. CDR1 and CDR2 from the germline V gene are LNHDA and SQIVND (reference sequence). Trimming at V came to 2 bases and at J to 6 bases, leaving 3 bases not matched to a gene. This CDR3 contains 15 residues. CDR3 protein: CASSIFGTGAGELFF. The CDR3 DNA is TGTGCCAGTAGTATATTCGGGACAGGGGCCGGGGAGCTGTTTTTT. The variable domain in full, completed from reference TRBV19 and TRBJ2-2, reads DGGITQSPKYLFRKEGQNVTLSCEQNLNHDAMYWYRQDPGQGLRLIYYSQIVNDFQKGDIAEGYSVSREKKESFPLTVTSAQKNPTAFYLCASSIFGTGAGELFFGEGSRLTVL.

The chain couples TRBV5-4 to TRBJ2-2, with TRBD1 as a possible D gene (6 bases). This CDR3 has 14 amino acids. V was shortened by 4 bases and J by 5 bases, with 12 bases between the two germline ends. CDR1 is SGHNT, CDR2 YYREEE, per germline (reference sequence). DNA of the CDR3: TGTGCCAGCAGCCGCCCAGGGGAAACCGGGGAGCTGTTTTTT. Protein: CASSRPGETGELFF.

The chain recombines TRBV28 with TRBJ2-1, with 7 bases lining up with TRBD2. The CDR3 length is 19 residues. J lost 5 bases, V lost 2 bases, and 18 bases had no gene match. Germline values: CDR1 MDHEN, CDR2 SYDVKM. This chain's CDR3 is CASSLIGSYGTKRNNEQFF. CDR3 nucleotide sequence: TGTGCCAGCAGTTTAATAGGGTCGTATGGGACTAAGAGAAACAATGAGCAGTTCTTC.